These 28 T cell receptor beta chains share one sample of origin, sequenced in a study of T cell responses to AZD1222 COVID-19 vaccine. Only in-frame clones appear in the TCRdb table, and some are missing; sequencing was by immunoSEQ multiplex PCR. Of about 85,000 clones listed, 90% are singletons. Source: peripheral blood, taken on day 0 of AZD1222 vaccination. These receptors all stem from an adult in good health.

This chain uses TRBV29-1 with TRBJ2-6; D call uncertain. This CDR3 has 15 residues. The germline V gene has CDR1 SQVTM and CDR2 ANQGSEA. Trimming took off 5 bases at V and 0 bases at J, with 11 bases between the two ends. DNA of the CDR3: TGCAGCGTTTCCGGGTCCAACTCTGGGGCCAACGTCCTGACTTTC. Its translation is CSVSGSNSGANVLTF.

The rearrangement uses TRBV4-1 and TRBJ2-5; D unclear. The V and J ends lost 0 bases and 7 bases respectively, with 18 bases between them. The CDR3 runs 16 residues. Germline lookup yields CDR1 MGHRA and CDR2 YSYEKL. CDR3 nucleotides: TGCGCCAGCAGCCAAGATACCAATGCAGTGAAGGGGACCCAGTACTTC. Translated: CASSQDTNAVKGTQYF.

The rearrangement joins TRBV19 to TRBJ2-7, with D perhaps matching TRBD2 (6 bases). The V gene lost 2 bases and the J gene lost 1 base, with 9 bases spanning the gap. The germline V gene encodes CDR1 LNHDA and CDR2 SQIVND (reference sequence). This CDR3 is 14 amino acids long. The CDR3, as DNA: TGTGCCAGTAGTATAACGGAGGGGTCCTACGAGCAGTACTTC. Residues: CASSITEGSYEQYF.

V is TRBV27 and J is TRBJ2-5; TRBD2 is a possible D gene (6 bases). Germline lookup yields CDR1 MNHEY and CDR2 SMNVEV (reference sequence). The CDR3 contains 15 residues. With 2 bases removed from V and 3 bases from J, the gap between germline ends came to 13 bases. CDR3 nucleotide sequence: TGTGCCAGCAGTTTAGTCGGGGGAACAAAAGAGACCCAGTACTTC. The encoded protein is CASSLVGGTKETQYF.

This clone appeared a few times. This rearrangement joins TRBV5-8 to TRBJ1-4; D perhaps matches TRBD1 (5 bases). There are 13 residues in the CDR3. Trimming took 4 bases from V and 4 from J, leaving 8 bases between them. Germline values: CDR1 SGHTS, CDR2 YDEGEE. The CDR3 loop is CASSRQYNEKLFF. The CDR3 DNA sequence: TGTGCCAGCAGCCGACAGTATAATGAAAAACTGTTTTTT.

The chain employs TRBV2 and TRBJ2-5; 10 bases map to TRBD2. The length of the CDR3 is 15 residues. V was pared by 4 bases and J by 2 bases, with 4 bases of the junction left unmatched. Germline V gives CDR1 SNHLY, CDR2 FYNNEI. CDR3 sequence: CASSVGSGGQETQYF. The CDR3 DNA reads as TGTGCCAGCAGTGTAGGTAGCGGGGGGCAAGAGACCCAGTACTTC. Full variable domain (remainder filled in from reference TRBV2 and TRBJ2-5): EPEVTQTPSHQVTQMGQEVILRCVPISNHLYFYWYRQILGQKVEFLVSFYNNEISEKSEIFDDQFSVERPDGSNFTLKIRSTKLEDSAMYFCASSVGSGGQETQYFGPGTRLLVL.

The genes are TRBV6-5 and TRBJ2-7; maybe TRBD2 (6 bases). CDR3 length: 14 amino acids. V lost 2 bases, J lost 6 bases, and 14 bases lay in between. Germline CDR1 is MNHEY and CDR2 is SVGAGI. The CDR3 nucleotides read TGTGCCAGCAGTTACGCGGACTACGATGGCGAGCAGTACTTC. Protein product: CASSYADYDGEQYF.

The CDR3 DNA sequence: TGTGCCAGCAGCTTCGACGGATCTGGGGCCAACGTCCTGACTTTC. Its translation: CASSFDGSGANVLTF. The chain links TRBV7-3 to TRBJ2-6; D call uncertain. Germline V CDR1 and CDR2: SGHTA, FQGTGA. The germline V and J ends were trimmed by 3 bases and 1 base, with 7 bases remaining between them. This CDR3 spans 15 amino acids.

The chain joins TRBV10-3 to TRBJ1-3; the D is unclear. The V gene lost 4 bases and the J gene lost 0 bases, with 10 bases spanning the gap. Germline V lookup: CDR1 ENHRY, CDR2 SYGVKD. The CDR3 runs to 15 residues. As DNA, the CDR3 is TGTGCCATCAGTGCAATCGGGCCCTCTGGAAACACCATATATTTT. Protein product: CAISAIGPSGNTIYF.

This chain joins TRBV7-2 and TRBJ1-1, with 8 bases lining up with TRBD1. CDR3 length equals 14 residues. CDR1 and CDR2 (germline): SGHTA, FQGNSA. V shed 4 bases and J 1 base; nucleotides not matched to a gene: 2. Written as DNA, the CDR3 is TGTGCCAGCAGCTCGGACAGGGCGAACACTGAAGCTTTCTTT. Protein: CASSSDRANTEAFF.

The CDR3, as DNA: TGTGCCAGCAGCGTAAAATGGACAGGGTTGCGAAATGAGCAGTTCTTC. Translating it yields CASSVKWTGLRNEQFF. The chain carries TRBV9 and TRBJ2-1; TRBD1 aligns across 8 bases. From germline, CDR1 is SGDLS and CDR2 YYNGEE. This CDR3 has 16 residues. V lost 1 base and J lost 7; bases outside the gene matches: 10.

The chain links TRBV28 to TRBJ2-2; maybe TRBD2 (6 bases). The CDR3 covers 17 residues. Germline CDR1 reads MDHEN; CDR2 reads SYDVKM. Trimming pared 4 bases from V and 5 bases from J, leaving 20 bases between. CDR3 sequence: CASSSQPSGVITGELFF. CDR3 DNA: TGTGCCAGCAGTTCCCAGCCGTCGGGGGTCATAACCGGGGAGCTGTTTTTT.

The CDR3 loop is CASSLKSGGQPQHF. CDR3 nucleotides: TGTGCCAGCAGTTTGAAGTCTGGCGGGCAGCCCCAGCATTTT. This rearrangement joins TRBV28 to TRBJ1-5; D is unclear. The ends were cut back, 3 bases at V and 7 bases at J, with 13 bases in the middle. The germline V gene has CDR1 MDHEN and CDR2 SYDVKM. This CDR3 contains 14 residues.

The chain is built from TRBV4-2 and TRBJ1-1; D is possibly TRBD1 (5 bases). The germline CDR1 and CDR2 sequences are LGHNA and YNFKEQ. V was pared by 4 bases and J by 1 base, with 13 bases between. CDR3 length: 15 residues. In nucleotides, the CDR3 is TGTGCCAGCAGCCCTAGCGGGACGGAGAACACTGAAGCTTTCTTT. Protein sequence: CASSPSGTENTEAFF.

This clone was seen just once. The chain carries TRBV5-1 and TRBJ2-7; 7 bases line up with TRBD1. V lost 0 bases, J lost 4 bases, and 7 bases stayed unmatched. This CDR3 is built from 15 residues. Germline V gene sequence: CDR1 SGHRS, CDR2 YFSETQ. The chain's CDR3 is CASSLAGDSLYEQYF. Written as DNA, the CDR3 is TGCGCCAGCAGCTTGGCAGGGGACAGTCTGTACGAGCAGTACTTC.

The V and J genes are TRBV6-5 and TRBJ1-4; 7 bases fit TRBD1. CDR3 length: 14 amino acids. V gave up 7 bases and J gave up 4 bases; unmatched junction bases: 6. CDR1 is MNHEY and CDR2 is SVGAGI in the germline V gene. The CDR3 DNA follows: TGTGCCAGCAAGAGGGACAGAGGTAATGAAAAACTGTTTTTT. It specifies CASKRDRGNEKLFF.

The gene calls are TRBV28 and TRBJ1-2; TRBD1 is a possible D gene (5 bases). Germline CDR1 reads MDHEN; CDR2 reads SYDVKM. Trimming removed 1 base at V and 8 bases at J, with 11 bases between. This CDR3 contains 13 residues. CDR3 nucleotides: TGTGCCAGCAGTTTATCACGCAGGGAGGGCTACACCTTC. Its translation: CASSLSRREGYTF.

The genes are TRBV6-1 and TRBJ2-7; 9 nucleotides line up with TRBD1. Germline CDR1 reads MNHNS; CDR2 reads SASEGT. The CDR3 has 16 residues. V lost 2 bases to trimming and J lost 1 base; unmatched junction nucleotides: 6. CDR3 region: CASSEWGTGRSYEQYF. CDR3 bases: TGTGCCAGCAGTGAATGGGGGACAGGGCGTTCCTACGAGCAGTACTTC.

The V and J genes are TRBV10-1 and TRBJ2-1; D might be TRBD2 (5 bases). In germline, CDR1 is WNHNN, CDR2 SYGVQD (reference sequence). The CDR3 is 15 residues long. V lost 1 base, J lost 6 bases, and 13 bases lay in between. The CDR3: CASSEFGSRGNEQFF. CDR3 in DNA: TGCGCCAGCAGTGAGTTTGGGAGCCGAGGCAATGAGCAGTTCTTC.

This clone was picked up one time. The V and J genes are TRBV19 and TRBJ1-1; tentative D call: TRBD1 (5 bases). The CDR3 consists of 13 residues. Germline-derived CDR1 and CDR2 are LNHDA and SQIVND (reference sequence). V lost 2 bases to trimming and J lost 6 bases, with 10 bases between them. The CDR3 reads CASSIQGRAEAFF. The CDR3, as DNA: TGTGCCAGTAGTATACAGGGTCGGGCTGAAGCTTTCTTT.

The genes are TRBV5-1 and TRBJ1-2; TRBD1 matches 7 bases. The CDR3 contains 14 residues. The germline V gene encodes CDR1 SGHRS and CDR2 YFSETQ. After removal of 3 bases from V and 5 bases from J, the junction contained 7 bases not matched to a gene. CDR3 nucleotide sequence: TGCGCCAGCAGCTCCACAGGGGACTCTTATGGCTACACCTTC. It specifies CASSSTGDSYGYTF.

This chain joins TRBV3-1 (or the pseudogene TRBV3-2) and TRBJ2-1; D is uncertain. The germline V gene encodes CDR1 LGHDT and CDR2 YNNKEL (reference sequence). Trimming stripped 1 base from V and 8 bases from J, with 18 bases between. The CDR3 extends over 16 amino acids. In DNA form, the CDR3 reads TGTGCCAGCAGCCAAGGCGAGGCTAGTCTAGGGTATGAGCAGTTCTTC. Amino acid sequence: CASSQGEASLGYEQFF.

The chain recombines TRBV10-1 with TRBJ2-1; 8 nucleotides match TRBD2. The CDR3 consists of 13 residues. J lost 8 bases, V lost 3 bases, and 3 bases had no gene match. CDR1 and CDR2 from the germline V gene are WNHNN and SYGVQD (reference sequence). This CDR3 reads CASSDREGYEQFF. CDR3 bases: TGCGCCAGCAGTGACCGGGAGGGGTATGAGCAGTTCTTC.

The rearrangement links TRBV6-1 to TRBJ2-3; no clear D. This CDR3 has 14 residues. The V gene's germline CDR1 is MNHNS and CDR2 SASEGT. Trimming took off 2 bases at V and 0 bases at J, with 6 bases between the two ends. The chain's CDR3 is CASSELRSTDTQYF. The CDR3 nucleotides read TGTGCCAGCAGTGAACTCAGGAGCACAGATACGCAGTATTTT.

The chain employs TRBV5-5 and TRBJ2-7, with 10 bases aligning to TRBD1. V was clipped by 0 bases and J by 7 bases; unmatched bases: 4. CDR3 size: 14 residues. Per the germline V gene, CDR1 is SGHKS and CDR2 is YYEKEE (reference sequence). The CDR3 region is CASSLGQGAVEQYF. The CDR3 bases are TGTGCCAGCAGCTTGGGACAGGGGGCGGTGGAGCAGTACTTC.

The chain joins TRBV28 to TRBJ2-1; D is possibly TRBD1 (6 bases). CDR3 length: 14 residues. Germline V gene data show CDR1 as MDHEN and CDR2 as SYDVKM. V lost 6 bases and J 2 bases, leaving 11 bases between the germline ends. The CDR3: CASRRDNPYNEQFF. CDR3 coding DNA: TGTGCCAGCAGGAGGGACAACCCCTACAATGAGCAGTTCTTC.

V is TRBV7-9 and J is TRBJ2-7, with TRBD2 as a possible D gene (5 bases). The length of the CDR3 is 13 residues. Trimming pared 5 bases from V and 4 bases from J, leaving 12 bases between. In germline, CDR1 is SEHNR, CDR2 FQNEAQ (reference sequence). The CDR3, as DNA: TGTGCCAGCAGCAAACCGAGGGAGTACGAGCAGTACTTC. Protein sequence: CASSKPREYEQYF. Full variable domain (rest looked up from reference TRBV7-9 and TRBJ2-7): DTGVSQNPRHKITKRGQNVTFRCDPISEHNRLYWYRQTLGQGPEFLTYFQNEAQLEKSRLLSDRFSAERPKGSFSTLEIQRTEQGDSAMYLCASSKPREYEQYFGPGTRLTVT.

CDR3 amino acids: CASSRQTSNQPQHF. As DNA, the CDR3 is TGTGCCAGCAGTAGACAGACTAGCAATCAGCCCCAGCATTTT. The V and J genes are TRBV6-5 and TRBJ1-5; TRBD1 might be the D (5 bases). The CDR3 is 14 amino acids. Trimming shortened V by 5 bases and J by 0 bases, and 8 bases separated the two germline ends. CDR1 MNHEY and CDR2 SVGAGI come from the germline V gene.